This TCR beta chain stems from a study of cytomegalovirus exposure and HLA in healthy donors. Points from the study as a whole: Reportedly, cytomegalovirus status was diagnosed with high sensitivity and specificity. A highly shared variant cluster was judged a likely technical artifact. Several of the most significant clusters appeared, in a later analysis, to be linked to common viral pathogens. DRB1 showed the most TCR associations and HLA-C the fewest in a later analysis, as rates varied by HLA locus.

Only a few counts were recorded for this clone. The antigen is undetermined. The study ran its PCR with 60 Vbeta and 13 Jbeta primers. TCRdb's table, derived via immunoSEQ multiplex PCR, lists solely in-frame clones and lacks some. The sample shows 100,000 to 150,000 clones, around 80% of them seen only once. The CDR3 has 16 residues. The germline CDR1 and CDR2 sequences are SGHTA and FQGNSA. V lost 1 base, J lost 4 bases, and 4 bases stayed unmatched. The gene calls are TRBV7-2 and TRBJ1-1, with 12 positions matching TRBD1. The sequence was collected from a man aged 45-65 years in good health and CMV-seronegative. The sequenced material came from PBMCs. This CDR3 is CASSLDPGQGATEAFF. The CDR3 bases are TGTGCCAGCAGCTTAGATCCGGGACAGGGGGCCACTGAAGCTTTCTTT. Variable domain in full (rest from reference TRBV7-2 and TRBJ1-1): GAGVSQSPSNKVTEKGKDVELRCDPISGHTALYWYRQSLGQGLEFLIYFQGNSAPDKSGLPSDRFSAERTGGSVSTLTIQRTQQEDSAVYLCASSLDPGQGATEAFFGQGTRLTVV.